Below, one TCR beta chain is given with its context. The antigen is undetermined. The CDR3 consists of 16 residues. The germline V gene has CDR1 SGHTA and CDR2 FQGTGA. V lost 4 bases to trimming and J lost 0 bases, with 15 bases between them. Assay: immunoSEQ multiplex PCR; the TCRdb copy retains only in-frame clones and omits some. The sample records approximately 120,000 clones, around 82% being singletons. Time point given: blood 2 weeks post-SBRT. As for treatment: 15 Gy SBRT to primary tumor, nephrectomy 4 weeks later. Clear cell pathology was present in this patient's renal cell carcinoma. This record comes from a study of radiation and T cells in renal cell carcinoma. Study-wide findings and caveats: No pretreatment tumor biopsies were available for baseline clonotypes. Top tumor clonotypes rose in blood 2 weeks post-radiation, then contracted.

Here the sequenced sample was blood, taken from a patient whose treatment included radiotherapy and nephrectomy. This chain connects TRBV7-3 to TRBJ1-1; D possibly corresponds to TRBD1 (6 bases). The source is a man aged 50-60 years with renal cell carcinoma. CDR3 sequence reads: CASSSSPGGMNTEAFF. The CDR3 bases are TGTGCCAGCAGCTCCTCACCCGGGGGCATGAACACTGAAGCTTTCTTT.